This T cell receptor (beta chain) was identified during a study of T cell responses to AZD1222 COVID-19 vaccine. Per the germline V gene, CDR1 is SGHDT and CDR2 is YYEEEE. The CDR3 consists of 11 residues. Trimming took off 5 bases at V and 5 bases at J, with 7 bases between the two ends. The repertoire was sequenced with immunoSEQ multiplex PCR; TCRdb's copy has only in-frame clones and lacks some. The sample yields approximately 180,000 clones, 90% to 95% seen once. General study points: It should be noted that donors were predominantly white British and more often female, and clonal diversity was possibly underestimated.

As for this clone: Its antigen remains unidentified.

The gene calls are TRBV5-6 and TRBJ2-5; D is uncertain. The sequences come from peripheral blood, collected 28 days after the second dose of the MenACWY control vaccine. This clonotype was obtained from an adult who received the MenACWY meningococcal vaccine as a control. The CDR3 nucleotides read TGTGCCAGCAGGATTGGGGAGACCCAGTACTTC. Translation gives CASRIGETQYF.